These 32 T cell receptor beta chains share one sample of origin, sequenced in a study of cytomegalovirus exposure and HLA in healthy donors. With 60 Vbeta and 13 Jbeta primers, the PCR was carried out. Profiling relied on immunoSEQ multiplex PCR, and the TCRdb table lists in-frame clones only, not all of them. This table has 60,000 to 90,000 clones, 70% appearing once. Sequencing was carried out using PBMCs. The receptor source for this set is a woman aged 50 to 65 in good health and CMV-seropositive.

The chain combines TRBV6-4 with TRBJ1-2; D is possibly TRBD1 (5 bases). Germline V gene data show CDR1 as MRHNA and CDR2 as SNTAGT. V lost 0 bases to trimming and J lost 7 bases, with 15 bases between them. The CDR3 spans 15 residues. The CDR3, as DNA: TGTGCCAGCAGTGACTCAACAGGCACACGAGGTGGCTACACCTTC. Translation gives CASSDSTGTRGGYTF.

V gene TRBV6-5 combines with J gene TRBJ2-7, with a possible D match to TRBD2 (6 bases). V lost 4 bases, J lost 6 bases, and 13 bases lay in between. This CDR3 region has 13 residues. CDR1 MNHEY and CDR2 SVGAGI come from the germline V gene. This CDR3 is CASSWDLFFEQYF. The CDR3 nucleotides read TGTGCCAGCAGTTGGGACTTATTCTTCGAGCAGTACTTC.

V and J are TRBV4-2 and TRBJ1-2; D remains unclear. CDR1 is LGHNA, CDR2 YNFKEQ, per germline. The CDR3 contains 12 residues. Trimming stripped 1 base from V and 3 bases from J, with 3 bases between. The CDR3 here is CASSQVDYGYTF. The DNA of the CDR3 is TGTGCCAGCAGCCAAGTCGACTATGGCTACACCTTC.

This chain connects TRBV30 to TRBJ2-5; 11 bases fit TRBD2. The V and J ends lost 1 base and 5 bases, in that order; junction bases with no gene match: 0. Germline values: CDR1 GTSNPN, CDR2 SVGIG (reference sequence). The CDR3 extends over 13 amino acids. CDR3 sequence (DNA): TGTGCCTGGAGTGGACTAGCGGGGGAGACCCAGTACTTC. Amino acid sequence: CAWSGLAGETQYF.

V gene TRBV9 combines with J gene TRBJ1-1; no definite D call. This CDR3 is built from 13 residues. CDR1 and CDR2 from the germline V gene are SGDLS and YYNGEE. V lost 2 bases and J 5 bases, leaving 10 bases between the germline ends. CDR3 nucleotides: TGTGCCAGCAGCGTGTACGGTGAAACTGAAGCTTTCTTT. As protein: CASSVYGETEAFF.

This clone was recorded a few times. This rearrangement joins TRBV19 to TRBJ2-5; D not resolved. CDR3 size: 10 residues. CDR1 is LNHDA and CDR2 is SQIVND in the germline V gene (reference sequence). Trimming stripped 9 bases from V and 4 bases from J, with 6 bases between. The CDR3 nucleotides are TGTGCCAGCCGGGTAGAGACCCAGTACTTC. This gives the protein CASRVETQYF.

This clone was detected a few times. The J gene is TRBJ2-1, the V gene TRBV7-3; tentative D call: TRBD1 (6 bases). The CDR3 consists of 14 residues. V lost 3 bases, J lost 7 bases, and 13 bases lay in between. The germline CDR1 and CDR2 sequences are SGHTA and FQGTGA. CDR3 in amino acids: CASSFNRVSNEQFF. Here the CDR3 DNA reads TGTGCCAGCAGCTTCAACAGGGTCTCAAATGAGCAGTTCTTC.

The chain links TRBV6-1 to TRBJ2-3; 9 bases agree with TRBD1. The CDR3 extends over 16 amino acids. Germline assignment: CDR1 MNHNS and CDR2 SASEGT. J lost 3 bases, V lost 1 base, and 5 bases had no gene match. CDR3 region: CASSEDRGQGTDTQYF. The DNA for the CDR3 is TGTGCCAGCAGTGAAGACAGGGGGCAGGGGACAGATACGCAGTATTTT.

This clone was observed a single time. V and J are TRBV6-5 and TRBJ2-7; possible D gene TRBD1, 6 bases. The ends were cut back, 2 bases at V and 3 bases at J, with 14 bases in the middle. Germline CDR1 and CDR2: MNHEY and SVGAGI. The CDR3 is 15 amino acids. The CDR3 protein is CASSYGYRADYEQYF. CDR3 DNA sequence: TGTGCCAGCAGTTACGGGTACAGGGCTGACTACGAGCAGTACTTC.

CDR3 residues: CASSLGLREGYTF. The CDR3 DNA reads TGTGCCAGCAGCTTAGGGCTCCGGGAGGGCTACACCTTC. This chain uses TRBV7-9 with TRBJ1-2, with D hard to call. Trimming removed 1 base from V and 8 bases from J, with 11 bases in between. The CDR3 consists of 13 residues. Germline-derived CDR1 and CDR2 are SEHNR and FQNEAQ (reference sequence).

This clone was observed many times. In nucleotides, the CDR3 is TGTGCCAGCACTTCAGGGGCCAACGCCGGGGAGCTGTTTTTT. Translating gives CASTSGANAGELFF. This chain links TRBV5-6 with TRBJ2-2; D possibly corresponds to TRBD1 (6 bases). Between the trimmed V and J ends, which lost 6 bases and 6 bases, there was a span of 15 bases. The CDR3 covers 14 residues. Germline lookup yields CDR1 SGHDT and CDR2 YYEEEE. The entire variable domain, with the rest obtained from reference TRBV5-6 and TRBJ2-2, is as follows: DAGVTQSPTHLIKTRGQQVTLRCSPKSGHDTVSWYQQALGQGPQFIFQYYEEEERQRGNFPDRFSGHQFPNYSSELNVNALLLGDSALYLCASTSGANAGELFFGEGSRLTVL.

The genes are TRBV5-5 and TRBJ2-7; D possibly corresponds to TRBD2 (5 bases). There are 14 residues in the CDR3. Trimming pared 3 bases from V and 0 bases from J, leaving 10 bases between. Germline V CDR1 and CDR2: SGHKS, YYEKEE (reference sequence). CDR3 residues: CASSYEGSSYEQYF. The CDR3 coding sequence is TGTGCCAGCAGCTATGAGGGTAGCTCCTACGAGCAGTACTTC.

The rearrangement links TRBV19 to TRBJ1-6; 8 bases align to TRBD1. The CDR3 runs 14 residues. Germline V CDR1 and CDR2: LNHDA, SQIVND (reference sequence). Losses at the gene ends were 5 bases for V and 10 bases for J; bases not matched to a gene: 7. CDR3 loop: CASSLDRVYSPLHF. CDR3 DNA sequence: TGTGCCAGTAGTTTGGACAGGGTTTACTCACCCCTCCACTTT.

The chain is built from TRBV5-1 and TRBJ1-2; a possible D gene is TRBD1 (5 bases). Looked up from germline, CDR1 is SGHRS and CDR2 is YFSETQ. This CDR3 comprises 17 residues. V lost 1 base and J lost 4, with 20 bases in between. The CDR3 DNA follows: TGCGCCAGCAGCTTGAGCGGGGGGAGACTACTAAGCTATGGCTACACCTTC. The encoded protein is CASSLSGGRLLSYGYTF.

The chain joins TRBV30 to TRBJ2-5, with D tentatively TRBD1 (5 bases). Between the trimmed V and J ends, which lost 0 bases and 6 bases, there was a span of 11 bases. CDR1 is GTSNPN and CDR2 is SVGIG in the germline V gene (reference sequence). The CDR3 length is 13 residues. CDR3 nucleotides: TGTGCCTGGAGTGTACAAGGGGCAAAGACCCAGTACTTC. Translating gives CAWSVQGAKTQYF. Full variable domain (remainder filled in from reference TRBV30 and TRBJ2-5): SQTIHQWPATLVQPVGSPLSLECTVEGTSNPNLYWYRQAAGRGLQLLFYSVGIGQISSEVPQNLSASRPQDRQFILSSKKLLLSDSGFYLCAWSVQGAKTQYFGPGTRLLVL.

This clone was observed a handful of times. The V call is TRBV7-8, the J call TRBJ1-5; 7 positions agree with TRBD1. J gave up 1 base and V 1 base, and 1 base lay outside the gene matches. Germline V gene data show CDR1 as SGHVS and CDR2 as FQNEAQ. This CDR3 is built from 15 residues. DNA for the CDR3: TGTGCCAGCAGCTTAGAGGGGGCGAGCAATCAGCCCCAGCATTTT. Encoded protein: CASSLEGASNQPQHF.

The chain combines TRBV30 with TRBJ1-6, with a possible D match to TRBD1 (5 bases). Trimming removed 1 base from V and 0 bases from J, with 16 bases in between. CDR1 is GTSNPN, CDR2 SVGIG, per germline (reference sequence). This CDR3 has 18 residues. The CDR3 sequence: CAWSGDGGLASYNSPLHF. The CDR3 bases are TGTGCCTGGAGTGGGGACGGGGGATTGGCCTCCTATAATTCACCCCTCCACTTT.

The genes are TRBV5-1 and TRBJ2-3; TRBD2 agrees at 11 bases. CDR1 is SGHRS, CDR2 YFSETQ, per germline. This CDR3 is built from 16 residues. The V and J ends lost 0 bases and 4 bases, in that order; junction bases with no gene match: 4. The CDR3 protein is CASSLATSGIPDTQYF. The CDR3 DNA reads TGCGCCAGCAGCTTGGCGACTAGCGGGATCCCAGATACGCAGTATTTT.

In its sample, this clone was seen once. Compared with germline, one end of the junction differs, possibly owing to a read error. V usage is TRBV28 and J usage is TRBJ2-7; TRBD2 agrees at 11 bases. Germline V gene sequence: CDR1 MDHEN, CDR2 SYDVKM. This CDR3 has 16 residues. CDR3: CASSFTGLADHYGQYF. In DNA form, the CDR3 reads TGTGCCAGCAGTTTCACGGGACTAGCGGACCATTACGGGCAGTACTTC.

This chain links TRBV7-9 with TRBJ2-7; 8 positions agree with TRBD1. The CDR3 contains 15 residues. V shed 1 base and J 3 bases; nucleotides not matched to a gene: 5. Germline V CDR1 and CDR2: SEHNR, FQNEAQ (reference sequence). The CDR3 loop is CASSLVTGGNYEQYF. In nucleotides, the CDR3 is TGTGCCAGCAGCTTAGTTACAGGGGGAAACTACGAGCAGTACTTC.

V usage is TRBV13 and J usage is TRBJ2-1; 10 nucleotides match TRBD2. This CDR3 contains 16 residues. The J segment lost 8 bases and the V segment lost 0 bases, leaving 7 bases of the junction unmatched. Germline CDR1 PRHDT, CDR2 FYEKMQ (reference sequence). CDR3 sequence reads: CASSLGLAGSGDEQFF. The CDR3 bases are TGTGCCAGCAGCTTAGGACTAGCGGGGTCGGGGGATGAGCAGTTCTTC.

For the CDR3, the DNA is TGCGCCAGCACAGGGACTAGCGCAACCTACGAGCAGTACTTC. Its translation is CASTGTSATYEQYF. V usage is TRBV5-1 and J usage is TRBJ2-7; 10 bases fit TRBD2. The CDR3 runs to 14 residues. Germline assignment: CDR1 SGHRS and CDR2 YFSETQ. J lost 2 bases, V lost 6 bases, and 5 bases had no gene match. Variable domain in full (rest from reference TRBV5-1 and TRBJ2-7): KAGVTQTPRYLIKTRGQQVTLSCSPISGHRSVSWYQQTPGQGLQFLFEYFSETQRNKGNFPGRFSGRQFSNSRSEMNVSTLELGDSALYLCASTGTSATYEQYFGPGTRLTVT.

V gene TRBV6-5 combines with J gene TRBJ1-4, with D possibly being TRBD1 (6 bases). Germline CDR1 is MNHEY and CDR2 is SVGAGI. Trimming shortened V by 6 bases and J by 11 bases, and 16 bases separated the two germline ends. The CDR3 consists of 13 residues. CDR3 sequence (DNA): TGTGCCAGCAGCTGGTCGGGGGGGCGGAAACTGTTTTTT. Translation: CASSWSGGRKLFF.

V and J are TRBV18 and TRBJ2-2; TRBD2 agrees at 7 bases. In germline, CDR1 is KGHSH, CDR2 LQKENI. This CDR3 contains 17 residues. Germline trimming cut 4 bases from V and 0 bases from J; bases unmatched to any gene: 8. The CDR3 spells CASSRLLAATNTGELFF. The CDR3 nucleotides read TGTGCCAGCTCACGCCTTCTAGCGGCGACGAACACCGGGGAGCTGTTTTTT.

The chain links TRBV29-1 to TRBJ1-1; D not certain. The germline V gene encodes CDR1 SQVTM and CDR2 ANQGSEA. CDR3 length: 12 amino acids. Between the trimmed V and J ends, which lost 3 bases and 1 base, there was a span of 6 bases. Here the CDR3 reads CSVDSANTEAFF. CDR3 in DNA: TGCAGCGTTGACAGCGCGAACACTGAAGCTTTCTTT.

This sequence joins TRBV29-1 and TRBJ2-1, with 8 bases matching TRBD2. The germline gives CDR1 SQVTM, CDR2 ANQGSEA. J was trimmed by 4 bases and V by 7 bases; bases with no gene match: 3. The CDR3 runs 12 residues. CDR3 nucleotide sequence: TGCAGCGCCGGGGGGGGGTACAATGAGCAGTTCTTC. The encoded protein is CSAGGGYNEQFF.

The V and J genes are TRBV6-5 and TRBJ2-7; 13 bases match TRBD2. The CDR3 is 15 residues long. Germline V gives CDR1 MNHEY, CDR2 SVGAGI. V shed 5 bases and J 2 bases; nucleotides not matched to a gene: 3. The CDR3 bases are TGTGCCAGCAGTCCAACTAGCGGGAGGGCCTACGAGCAGTACTTC. It translates to CASSPTSGRAYEQYF.

This clone was observed a handful of times. The rearrangement joins TRBV2 to TRBJ2-2, with 9 positions matching TRBD1. J gave up 4 bases and V 5 bases, and 17 bases lay outside the gene matches. CDR1 is SNHLY and CDR2 is FYNNEI in the germline V gene. The CDR3 runs 19 residues. In nucleotides, the CDR3 is TGTGCCAGCAGTTTCGATGACAATAGGGACAGGGAGGCCACCGGGGAGCTGTTTTTT. Residues: CASSFDDNRDREATGELFF.

The CDR3 loop is CASSLYGTGSYEQFF. CDR3 sequence (DNA): TGTGCCAGCAGCTTATACGGGACAGGGTCTTATGAGCAGTTCTTC. The chain couples TRBV7-2 to TRBJ2-1; 9 bases are a match to TRBD1. CDR3 length equals 15 residues. V lost 2 bases to trimming and J lost 8 bases; unmatched junction nucleotides: 7. In germline, CDR1 is SGHTA, CDR2 FQGNSA.

The V call is TRBV5-4, the J call TRBJ2-6; a weak D match, TRBD2 (6 bases). Germline CDR1 is SGHNT and CDR2 is YYREEE (reference sequence). Trimming took 6 bases from V and 0 from J, leaving 19 bases between them. This CDR3 comprises 18 residues. CDR3 protein: CASTFIVGGSSGANVLTF. The CDR3 DNA follows: TGTGCCAGCACCTTCATCGTTGGAGGGAGCTCTGGGGCCAACGTCCTGACTTTC.

This chain links TRBV5-1 with TRBJ2-1, with 7 positions matching TRBD2. Germline trimming cut 4 bases from V and 4 bases from J; bases unmatched to any gene: 11. CDR1 is SGHRS and CDR2 is YFSETQ in the germline V gene. The CDR3 spans 16 residues. This CDR3 is CASSPSSLAEYNEQFF. DNA of the CDR3: TGCGCCAGCAGCCCCTCGTCGCTAGCGGAATACAATGAGCAGTTCTTC.

The chain combines TRBV5-8 with TRBJ1-1; D not certain. The CDR3 spans 14 residues. Germline lookup yields CDR1 SGHTS and CDR2 YDEGEE. V lost 0 bases, J lost 5 bases, and 11 bases lay in between. CDR3 nucleotides: TGTGCCAGCAGCTTGGGGCCGATATCGACTGAAGCTTTCTTT. This gives the protein CASSLGPISTEAFF.